The rows below give T cell receptor beta chains drawn from one sample of a study of identical twins. One entry per CDR3 protein results from TCRdb running MiXCR on the 5' RACE reads. The sample includes approximately 1.8 million distinct CDR3 sequences, around 29% of them seen just once. What was sequenced was cord blood. The receptors shown here come from a newborn girl in good health. Each CDR3 is given with its conserved first and last residue. A D gene is named only where the DNA matches it firmly. Not every row has a clone size; where given, it reads once, few, many or a size class.

J	V	size	D	DNA	CDR3
TRBJ2-1	TRBV2	.	TRBD1	TGTGCCAGCAGTCCGCCGGGACAGGGTTTCGATGAGCAGTTCTTC	CASSPPGQGFDEQFF
TRBJ2-3	TRBV28	.	.	TGTGCCAGCAGTCCCTTTGAGGGAGATAGGACAGATACGCAGTATTTT	CASSPFEGDRTDTQYF
TRBJ2-7	TRBV20-1	few	TRBD2	TGCAGTGCTAGGAACCCACTAGCGGGGTACAATGAGCAGTACTTC	CSARNPLAGYNEQYF
TRBJ2-5	TRBV20-1	.	TRBD1	TGCAGTGCTAGAGAGGGGCTAACAGGGGGCCAAGAGACCCAGTACTTC	CSAREGLTGGQETQYF
TRBJ2-5	TRBV20-1	.	.	TGCAGTGCCTGCGTGGGCGGTGACCAAGAGACCCAGTACTTC	CSACVGGDQETQYF
TRBJ2-3	TRBV20-1	.	TRBD2	TGCAGTGCTTTTCTAGCGGGGGGCTTGCGGGTAGATACGCAGTATTTT	CSAFLAGGLRVDTQYF
TRBJ2-1	TRBV20-1	.	TRBD2	TGCAGTGTATTAGCGGGAGATGGGGGTGAGCAGTTCTTC	CSVLAGDGGEQFF
TRBJ1-5	TRBV4-2	many	.	TGTGCCAGCAGCCAAGAAACGGGGGGCAATCAGCCCCAGCATTTT	CASSQETGGNQPQHF
TRBJ1-2	TRBV10-3	many	.	TGTGCCATCAGTGAGCCAGCTAACTATGGCTACACCTTC	CAISEPANYGYTF
TRBJ2-1	TRBV5-1	many	TRBD2	TGCGCCAGCAGCCGTAGCGGGAGCCCCTACAATGAGCAGTTCTTC	CASSRSGSPYNEQFF
TRBJ2-2	TRBV24-1	.	.	TGTGCCACGACAGAGAACACCGGGGAGCTGTTTTTT	CATTENTGELFF
TRBJ2-5	TRBV7-9	.	TRBD2	TGTGCCAGCAGCTTAGCCCCTACTAGCGGGAGGGCCGGTGAGCAGTACTTC	CASSLAPTSGRAGEQYF
TRBJ1-1	TRBV9	.	.	TGTGCCAGCAGCGTAGGGAGCCCGGGACACTTCTTCACTGAAGCTTTCTTT	CASSVGSPGHFFTEAFF
TRBJ2-3	TRBV20-1	.	TRBD2	TGCGGTGCTAGTGCCAGCGGGAGTGTAGGGGATACGCAGTATTTT	CGASASGSVGDTQYF
TRBJ2-5	TRBV29-1	.	TRBD1	TGCAGCGGGGACAGGGGGAGAGGAGAGACCCAGTACTTC	CSGDRGRGETQYF
TRBJ1-2	TRBV20-1	few	.	TGCAGTGTCAGGGCGGGGGAAGGGAATGGCTACACCTTC	CSVRAGEGNGYTF
TRBJ2-7	TRBV20-1	.	TRBD2	TGCAGTGCCATTGGACTAGCGGGTTCCTACGAGCAGTACTTC	CSAIGLAGSYEQYF
TRBJ2-1	TRBV29-1	many	.	TGCAAACCAGGCGAGCAGTTCTTC	CKPGEQFF
TRBJ2-7	TRBV28	.	.	TGTGCCAGCACTCAGAACCGGATCTACTCCTACGAGCAGTACTTC	CASTQNRIYSYEQYF
TRBJ2-3	TRBV29-1	many	.	TGCAGCGTTGCTGATTCGGCGGATACGCAGTATTTT	CSVADSADTQYF
TRBJ1-2	TRBV10-3	many	TRBD1	TGTGCCATCAGTGAAGGACAGGGGGCGAACTATGGCTACACCTTC	CAISEGQGANYGYTF
TRBJ1-1	TRBV28	.	.	TGTGCCAGCAGAAACCCCGGTGGCACTGAAGCTTTCTTT	CASRNPGGTEAFF
TRBJ2-7	TRBV29-1	few	TRBD1	TGCAGCGTTGAAGAGAGACAGGGTTCAAGCTCCTACGAGCAGTACTTC	CSVEERQGSSSYEQYF
TRBJ2-1	TRBV18	.	.	TGTGCCAGCTCACCGATTGGAACCGATCAGACCCAGTTCTTC	CASSPIGTDQTQFF
TRBJ2-1	TRBV2	.	TRBD2	TGTGCCAGCAGTGCCGGACTAGGGGCCTACAATGAGCAGTTCTTC	CASSAGLGAYNEQFF
TRBJ2-3	TRBV4-1	.	.	TGCGCCAGCGCCAGACTAGGAGGTCCAGATACGCAGTATTTT	CASARLGGPDTQYF
TRBJ2-3	TRBV18	.	.	TGTGCCAGCTCACCACCTACCCGGGCCCCAACTGACACAGATACGCAGTATTTT	CASSPPTRAPTDTDTQYF
TRBJ2-4	TRBV7-2	once	TRBD1	TGTGCCAGCAGCTTGGGGACAGTTATGGCCAAAAACATTCAGTACTTC	CASSLGTVMAKNIQYF
TRBJ1-2	TRBV12-3/TRBV12-4	many	.	TGTGCCAGCAGTGCACCTCTGGCGTATGGCTACACCTTC	CASSAPLAYGYTF
TRBJ1-1	TRBV29-1	few	.	TGCAGCGTCCAGCTAGGGCTGGGGAACACTGAAGCTTTCTTT	CSVQLGLGNTEAFF
TRBJ2-7	TRBV3-1	.	TRBD1	TGTGCCAGCAGCCAAGACTGGGACAGGGGGTCCTACGAGCAGTACTTC	CASSQDWDRGSYEQYF
TRBJ2-3	TRBV4-2	.	.	TGTGCCAGCAGCCAAGAGTGGTACTCCGGCACAGATACGCAGTATTTT	CASSQEWYSGTDTQYF
TRBJ1-1	TRBV12-3/TRBV12-4	.	.	TGTGCCAGCAGTTTGTTAGGCGTTAGGGGACCCGGAGGAGCTTTCTTT	CASSLLGVRGPGGAFF
TRBJ1-2	TRBV24-1	.	TRBD1	TGTGCCGCCAGGGGGGCAGGGAACTATGGCTACACCTTC	CAARGAGNYGYTF
TRBJ1-4	TRBV20-1	.	.	TGCAGTCTCAGAGGGGACGGTGAAAAACTGTTTTTT	CSLRGDGEKLFF
TRBJ2-7	TRBV6-1	.	TRBD1	TGTGCCAGCAGTGAGCCGGACAGGAATGAATACGAGCAGTACTTC	CASSEPDRNEYEQYF
TRBJ2-3	TRBV19	.	.	TGTGCCAGTAGATCCCCAGGGGCTAGCACAGATACGCAGTATTTT	CASRSPGASTDTQYF
TRBJ1-1	TRBV5-1	few	.	TGCGCCAGCAGTGGGAAACGGAACACTGAAGCTTTCTTT	CASSGKRNTEAFF
TRBJ2-3	TRBV28	many	.	TGTGCCAGCAGTTCACTCGGGACCCGTCCTCTGGATACGCAGTATTTT	CASSSLGTRPLDTQYF
TRBJ2-1	TRBV11-2	.	.	TGTGCCAGCAGCACGCGCAGGGGGGGGAATGAGCAGTTCTTC	CASSTRRGGNEQFF
TRBJ2-7	TRBV29-1	.	TRBD1	TGCAGCGTTGGGACAGGACGTACCTACAATGAGCAGTACTTC	CSVGTGRTYNEQYF
TRBJ2-7	TRBV29-1	.	.	TGCAGCGTTCGCGGGGCAGTAACCTACGAGCAGTACTTC	CSVRGAVTYEQYF
TRBJ2-7	TRBV6-1	.	.	TGTGCCAGCAGTGAGGCCGGGGGAAAGAGCTCCTACAATGAGCAGTACTTC	CASSEAGGKSSYNEQYF